This TCR beta chain was observed in a study of tumor-infiltrating lymphocytes in primary liver carcinoma. Joint extraction of RNA and DNA used roughly 17-32 mg of bulk tissue that was unsorted. In regard to this clonotype: Its antigen is as yet unknown. A much larger clone sits a single nucleotide away, making a read error possible.

The germline V gene has CDR1 SQVTM and CDR2 ANQGSEA. The length of the CDR3 is 11 residues. Study observations and caveats: Tumor top-250-clone fraction significantly exceeded that of blood (p = 0.039).

Making TCR beta cDNA involved 400 to 600 ng total RNA and a constant-region primer. For TCR beta, libraries were produced by three nested multiplex PCR rounds using slightly modified ARM-PCR. The first two PCR rounds, nine to ten cycles each, used TRBV1-TRBV30 forward primers and a C-beta reverse primer. Each CDR3 protein gets one entry after TCRdb re-called the multiplex PCR reads with MiXCR. Of under 45,000 distinct CDR3 sequences listed, about three quarters are singletons. The rearrangement joins TRBV29-1 to TRBJ1-2; 7 bases align to TRBD1. This receptor was taken from a man aged 40-50 years with primary liver carcinoma and hepatitis B virus infection. The sequencing input was liver tumor tissue from sampling region 2. As for subset: tumor region T2, inferior pole. The CDR3 region is CSVEELGTDYF. DNA for the CDR3: TGCAGCGTTGAAGAGTTAGGGACAGACTACTTC.